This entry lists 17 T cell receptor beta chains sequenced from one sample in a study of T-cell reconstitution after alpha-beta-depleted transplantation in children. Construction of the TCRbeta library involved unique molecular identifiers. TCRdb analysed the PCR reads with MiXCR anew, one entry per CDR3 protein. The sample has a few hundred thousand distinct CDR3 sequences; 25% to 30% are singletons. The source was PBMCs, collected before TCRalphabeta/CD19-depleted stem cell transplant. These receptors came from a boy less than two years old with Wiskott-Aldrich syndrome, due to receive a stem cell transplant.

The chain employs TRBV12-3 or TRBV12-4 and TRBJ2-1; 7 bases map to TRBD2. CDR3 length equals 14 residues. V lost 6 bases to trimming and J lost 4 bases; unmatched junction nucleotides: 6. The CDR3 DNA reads TGTGCCAGCAGCAATCTAGCGGATTACAATGAGCAGTTCTTC. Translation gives CASSNLADYNEQFF.

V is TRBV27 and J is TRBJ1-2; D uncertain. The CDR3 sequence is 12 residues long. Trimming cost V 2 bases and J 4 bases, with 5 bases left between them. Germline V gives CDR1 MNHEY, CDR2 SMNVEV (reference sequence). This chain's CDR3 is CASSLNGYGYTF. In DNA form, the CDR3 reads TGTGCCAGCAGTTTAAACGGCTATGGCTACACCTTC.

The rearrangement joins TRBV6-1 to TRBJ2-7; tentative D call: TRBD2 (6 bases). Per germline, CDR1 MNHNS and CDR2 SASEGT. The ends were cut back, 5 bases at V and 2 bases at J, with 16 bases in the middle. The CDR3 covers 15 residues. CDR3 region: CASSRRGPPAYEQYF. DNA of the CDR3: TGTGCCAGCAGTAGGAGGGGCCCCCCAGCCTACGAGCAGTACTTC.

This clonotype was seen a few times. The CDR3 spells CATSDSQRGPYNEQFF. The CDR3 DNA is TGTGCCACCAGTGATTCGCAGCGGGGGCCTTACAATGAGCAGTTCTTC. The V gene is TRBV24-1, the J gene TRBJ2-1; 8 positions match TRBD2. V shed 2 bases and J 4 bases; nucleotides not matched to a gene: 6. Looked up from germline, CDR1 is KGHDR and CDR2 is SFDVKD. The CDR3 consists of 16 residues.

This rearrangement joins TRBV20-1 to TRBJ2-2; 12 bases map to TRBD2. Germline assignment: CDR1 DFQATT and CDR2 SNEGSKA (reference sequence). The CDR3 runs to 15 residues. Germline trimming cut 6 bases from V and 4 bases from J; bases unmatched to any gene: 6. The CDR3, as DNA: TGCAGTGCGCTAGCGGGAGGGCCGCGCACCGGGGAGCTGTTTTTT. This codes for CSALAGGPRTGELFF.

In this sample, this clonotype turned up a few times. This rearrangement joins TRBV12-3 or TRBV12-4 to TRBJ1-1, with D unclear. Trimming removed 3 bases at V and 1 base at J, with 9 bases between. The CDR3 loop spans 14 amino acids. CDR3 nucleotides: TGTGCCAGCAGTTTCGGTTATCGGAACACTGAAGCTTTCTTT. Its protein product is CASSFGYRNTEAFF.

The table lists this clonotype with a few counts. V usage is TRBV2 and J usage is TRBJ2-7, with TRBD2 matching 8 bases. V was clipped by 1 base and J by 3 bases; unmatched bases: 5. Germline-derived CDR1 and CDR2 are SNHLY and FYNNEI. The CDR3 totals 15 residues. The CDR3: CASSEGLAGFYEQYF. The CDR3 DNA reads TGTGCCAGCAGTGAAGGCCTAGCGGGTTTCTACGAGCAGTACTTC.

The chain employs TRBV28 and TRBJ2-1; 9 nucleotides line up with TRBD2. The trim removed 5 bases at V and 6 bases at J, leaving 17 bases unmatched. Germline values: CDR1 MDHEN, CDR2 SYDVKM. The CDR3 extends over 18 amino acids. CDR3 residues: CASSLPARLAGVGNEQFF. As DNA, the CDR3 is TGTGCCAGCAGTCTCCCGGCCCGATTAGCGGGAGTTGGCAATGAGCAGTTCTTC.

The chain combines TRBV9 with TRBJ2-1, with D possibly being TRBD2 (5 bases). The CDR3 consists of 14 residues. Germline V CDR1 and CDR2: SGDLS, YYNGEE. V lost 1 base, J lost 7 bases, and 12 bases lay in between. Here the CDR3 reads CASSVSGSRNEQFF. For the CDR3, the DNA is TGTGCCAGCAGCGTAAGTGGGAGCCGAAATGAGCAGTTCTTC. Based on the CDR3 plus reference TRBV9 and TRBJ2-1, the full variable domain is DSGVTQTPKHLITATGQRVTLRCSPRSGDLSVYWYQQSLDQGLQFLIQYYNGEERAKGNILERFSAQQFPDLHSELNLSSLELGDSALYFCASSVSGSRNEQFFGPGTRLTVL.

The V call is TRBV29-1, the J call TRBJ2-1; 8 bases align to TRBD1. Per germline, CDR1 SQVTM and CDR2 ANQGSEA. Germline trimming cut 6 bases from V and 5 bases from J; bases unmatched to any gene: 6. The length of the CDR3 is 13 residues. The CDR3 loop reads CSVGGQGDNEQFF. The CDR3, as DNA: TGCAGCGTGGGTGGACAGGGCGACAATGAGCAGTTCTTC.

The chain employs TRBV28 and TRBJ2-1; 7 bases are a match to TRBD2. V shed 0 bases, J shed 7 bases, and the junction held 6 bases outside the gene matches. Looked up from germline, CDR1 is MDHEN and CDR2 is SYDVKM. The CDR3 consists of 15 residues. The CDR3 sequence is CASSLWAGAGNEQFF. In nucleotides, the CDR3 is TGTGCCAGCAGTTTATGGGCGGGAGCGGGAAATGAGCAGTTCTTC.

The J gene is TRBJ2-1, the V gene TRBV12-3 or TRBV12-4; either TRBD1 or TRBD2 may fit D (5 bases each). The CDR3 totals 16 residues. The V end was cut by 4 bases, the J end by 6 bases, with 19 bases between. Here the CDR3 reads CASSSTVNYGANEQFF. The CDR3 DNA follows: TGTGCCAGCAGTTCCACAGTCAACTACGGGGCCAATGAGCAGTTCTTC.

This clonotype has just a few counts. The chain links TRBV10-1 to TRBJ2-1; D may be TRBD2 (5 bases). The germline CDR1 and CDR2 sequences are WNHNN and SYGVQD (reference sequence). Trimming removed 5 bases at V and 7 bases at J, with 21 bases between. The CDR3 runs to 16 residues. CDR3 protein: CASSPARLGSGNEQFF. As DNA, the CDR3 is TGCGCCAGCAGTCCGGCAAGATTGGGTTCGGGGAATGAGCAGTTCTTC.

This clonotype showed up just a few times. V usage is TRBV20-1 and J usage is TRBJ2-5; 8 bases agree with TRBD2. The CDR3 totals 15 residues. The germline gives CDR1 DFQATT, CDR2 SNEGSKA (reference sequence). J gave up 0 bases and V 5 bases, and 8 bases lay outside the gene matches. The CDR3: CSAGPSGPNQETQYF. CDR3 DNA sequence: TGCAGTGCTGGACCTAGCGGGCCGAACCAAGAGACCCAGTACTTC.

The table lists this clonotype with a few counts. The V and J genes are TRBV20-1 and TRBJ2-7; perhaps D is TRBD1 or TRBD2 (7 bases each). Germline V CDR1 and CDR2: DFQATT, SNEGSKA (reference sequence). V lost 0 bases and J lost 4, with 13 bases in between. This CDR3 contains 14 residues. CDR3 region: CSARDPRGGYEQYF. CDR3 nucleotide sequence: TGCAGTGCTAGAGATCCCAGGGGGGGTTACGAGCAGTACTTC.

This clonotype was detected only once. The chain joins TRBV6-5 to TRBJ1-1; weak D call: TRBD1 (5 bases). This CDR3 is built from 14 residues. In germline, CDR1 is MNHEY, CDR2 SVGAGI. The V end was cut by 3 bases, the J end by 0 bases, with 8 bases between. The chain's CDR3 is CASSYDSVNTEAFF. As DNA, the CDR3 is TGTGCCAGCAGTTATGACAGCGTGAACACTGAAGCTTTCTTT.

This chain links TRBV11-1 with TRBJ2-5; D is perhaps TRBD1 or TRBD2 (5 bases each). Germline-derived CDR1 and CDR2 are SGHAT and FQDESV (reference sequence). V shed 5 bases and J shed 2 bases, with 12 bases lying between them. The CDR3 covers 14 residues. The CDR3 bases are TGTGCCAGCAGCGCCACGGGACGACAAGAGACCCAGTACTTC. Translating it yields CASSATGRQETQYF.